Following are 19 T cell receptor beta chains from one sample sequenced in a study of CD8+ T cells in alopecia areata (dated by TCRdb to between 2017 and 2018). The library was obtained by the immunoSEQ multiplex PCR assay. To provide template for TCR sequencing, every sample had RNA extracted and reverse transcribed into cDNA. Entries here come from immuneACCESS through TCRdb and include only in-frame sequences with V and J called. Some clones fail to appear in such tables; in the studies checked, an unresolved V gene covers under half of the shortfall, and the cause of the remainder is unknown. In this sample the table shows about 200,000 clones, about three fifths of which occur a single time. Over 3% of the sample is in the top ten clones. Reading the label with the study, this specimen's time point is: about 4 weeks on oral tofacitinib. In light of the paper, this sample's treatment or condition label describes: oral pan-JAK inhibitor, 5-10 mg twice daily.

Source: CD4+ T cells sorted from blood, taken at week 4, from a patient treated with tofacitinib. Source of these receptors: a human donor with alopecia areata.

The chain carries TRBV28 and TRBJ2-7; D might be TRBD1 or TRBD2, each matching 5 bases. This CDR3 comprises 17 residues. V was clipped by 2 bases and J by 2 bases, with 19 bases between them. Germline V gene lookup returns CDR1 MDHEN and CDR2 SYDVKM. The CDR3 DNA reads TGTGCCAGCAGTTTAGGGGACCTCATACAAGGAACCTACGAGCAGTACTTC. It codes for CASSLGDLIQGTYEQYF.

This clone was seen a single time. The chain is built from TRBV25-1 and TRBJ2-4; no clear D. CDR1 MGHDK and CDR2 SYGVNS come from the germline V gene. The germline V and J ends were trimmed by 3 bases and 7 bases, with 13 bases remaining between them. The CDR3 is 14 amino acids. In DNA, the CDR3 is TGTGCCAGCAGTGAGACGGGCCCCCGGAACATTCAGTACTTC. This encodes CASSETGPRNIQYF. Looking up the rest from reference TRBV25-1 and TRBJ2-4 gives the full variable domain: EADIYQTPRYLVIGTGKKITLECSQTMGHDKMYWYQQDPGMELHLIHYSYGVNSTEKGDLSSESTVSRIRTEHFPLTLESARPSHTSQYLCASSETGPRNIQYFGAGTRLSVL.

Regarding this clone: Germline and junction disagree at one end, which may indicate a read error. The chain recombines TRBV7-7 with TRBJ2-1; D is possibly TRBD2 (7 bases). The germline CDR1 and CDR2 sequences are SSHAT and FNYEAQ (reference sequence). The CDR3 totals 17 residues. The CDR3 DNA follows: TGTGCTAGCAGCTTAGGGGGGGGCACTACGACCTACAATGAGCAGTTCTTC. Its protein product is CASSLGGGTTTYNEQFF.

The chain employs TRBV7-2 and TRBJ2-5; TRBD2 might be the D (6 bases). The CDR3 runs 14 residues. V lost 5 bases to trimming and J lost 4 bases, with 14 bases between them. The germline V gene encodes CDR1 SGHTA and CDR2 FQGNSA. The CDR3 sequence: CASSARVGGETQYF. As DNA, the CDR3 is TGTGCCAGCAGCGCACGGGTCGGGGGAGAGACCCAGTACTTC.

The V and J genes are TRBV29-1 and TRBJ1-3, with D hard to call. This CDR3 is 17 amino acids long. V dropped 0 bases and J dropped 0 bases, with 15 bases sitting between them. Germline lookup yields CDR1 SQVTM and CDR2 ANQGSEA. CDR3 residues: CSVEDLPVRSSGNTIYF. CDR3 sequence (DNA): TGCAGCGTTGAAGATCTTCCGGTTCGGAGCTCTGGAAACACCATATATTTT.

The chain has TRBV5-1 and TRBJ2-5; tentative D call: TRBD2 (5 bases). Trimming pared 5 bases from V and 0 bases from J, leaving 14 bases between. The CDR3 is 15 residues long. CDR1 SGHRS and CDR2 YFSETQ come from the germline V gene. The CDR3 here is CASRPGNGNQETQYF. The CDR3 region has the DNA TGCGCCAGCAGACCCGGGAATGGGAACCAAGAGACCCAGTACTTC.

This clone was detected ten times or more. In DNA form, the CDR3 reads TGTGCCATCCAGGGGGCAGGTAACGAGCAGTACTTC. Protein sequence: CAIQGAGNEQYF. The V gene is TRBV10-3, the J gene TRBJ2-7; 8 bases align to TRBD1. Germline CDR1 reads ENHRY; CDR2 reads SYGVKD. The CDR3 is 12 amino acids. J gave up 5 bases and V 8 bases, and 5 bases lay outside the gene matches.

J is TRBJ2-3 and V is TRBV9; D remains ambiguous. The CDR3 is 13 residues long. V was pared by 2 bases and J by 5 bases, with 9 bases between. Per the germline V gene, CDR1 is SGDLS and CDR2 is YYNGEE. As DNA, the CDR3 is TGTGCCAGCAGCGTCAGTTGGGAAGATACGCAGTATTTT. Protein sequence: CASSVSWEDTQYF.

The chain employs TRBV4-2 and TRBJ2-7, with D possibly matching TRBD1 (6 bases). Germline CDR1 is LGHNA and CDR2 is YNFKEQ. Trimming shortened V by 4 bases and J by 6 bases, and 19 bases separated the two germline ends. The length of the CDR3 is 15 residues. CDR3 residues: CASSRARATTGEQYF. CDR3 in DNA: TGTGCCAGCAGCCGTGCCCGGGCAACGACAGGCGAGCAGTACTTC.

This clone was detected only a few times. V usage is TRBV7-2 and J usage is TRBJ1-2; TRBD1 matches 9 bases. From germline, CDR1 is SGHTA and CDR2 FQGNSA. V trimming: 3 bases; J trimming: 4 bases; junction bases outside the gene matches: 6. The CDR3 extends over 15 amino acids. The CDR3 sequence: CASSLNRGQGYGYTF. For the CDR3, the DNA is TGTGCCAGCAGCTTGAACAGGGGGCAGGGCTATGGCTACACCTTC.

J is TRBJ2-7 and V is TRBV4-3; 10 bases map to TRBD1. The germline V gene has CDR1 LGHNA and CDR2 YSLEER. CDR3 size: 18 residues. Unmatched junction bases numbered 9, after V lost 1 base and J lost 0 bases. The DNA of the CDR3 is TGCGCCAGCAGCCAAGTGTGGACAGGGGGATTCCTCTCCTACGAGCAGTACTTC. Its protein is CASSQVWTGGFLSYEQYF.

This chain joins TRBV6-5 and TRBJ2-7; 9 nucleotides align to TRBD1. CDR1 and CDR2 from the germline V gene are MNHEY and SVGAGI. The CDR3 consists of 13 residues. Trimming cost V 9 bases and J 2 bases; bases outside gene matches: 5. CDR3 in DNA: TGTGCCAGTCGGGGGACAGGGACCTACGAGCAGTACTTC. Protein product: CASRGTGTYEQYF.

The chain combines TRBV5-1 with TRBJ2-2; D might be TRBD1 (5 bases). The CDR3 has 15 residues. V was trimmed by 0 bases and J by 11 bases, leaving 17 bases between them. CDR1 is SGHRS, CDR2 YFSETQ, per germline. CDR3 in amino acids: CASSLDRPSLIELFF. The CDR3 DNA reads TGCGCCAGCAGCTTGGACAGGCCGTCGTTAATCGAGCTGTTTTTT.

This clone was seen a handful of times. V usage is TRBV10-3 and J usage is TRBJ1-1; D gene ambiguous. The CDR3 length is 12 residues. Trimming removed 6 bases at V and 5 bases at J, with 10 bases between. The germline CDR1 and CDR2 sequences are ENHRY and SYGVKD. The DNA for the CDR3 is TGTGCCATCAGACTGGAGAGGACTGAAGCTTTCTTT. It encodes CAIRLERTEAFF.

CDR3 region: CASSVEGGTGRNEQFF. The CDR3 DNA follows: TGTGCCAGCAGCGTAGAAGGGGGGACAGGGCGCAATGAGCAGTTCTTC. The chain combines TRBV9 with TRBJ2-1; 9 bases align to TRBD1. J was trimmed by 6 bases and V by 0 bases; bases with no gene match: 7. CDR1 is SGDLS and CDR2 is YYNGEE in the germline V gene. This CDR3 has 16 residues.

The chain carries TRBV29-1 and TRBJ2-1; the match to TRBD1 covers 11 bases. Germline V gives CDR1 SQVTM, CDR2 ANQGSEA. The V segment lost 7 bases and the J segment 8 bases; nucleotides outside the gene matches: 7. This CDR3 region has 13 residues. CDR3 DNA: TGCAGCGGAGGGACAGGGGGTGACCATGAGCAGTTCTTC. Amino acids: CSGGTGGDHEQFF.

This sequence joins TRBV6-5 and TRBJ1-6, with D unresolved. Germline assignment: CDR1 MNHEY and CDR2 SVGAGI. The CDR3 has 12 residues. Trimming removed 6 bases from V and 10 bases from J, with 10 bases in between. The CDR3 protein is CASRTGESPLHF. The CDR3 DNA is TGTGCCAGCAGGACCGGGGAGTCACCCCTCCACTTT.

The chain uses TRBV9 and TRBJ1-2; D is perhaps TRBD1 (6 bases). There are 13 residues in the CDR3. Germline loops: CDR1 SGDLS, CDR2 YYNGEE. V dropped 0 bases and J dropped 8 bases, with 11 bases sitting between them. The CDR3 sequence is CASSVDGGGGYTF. The CDR3 coding sequence is TGTGCCAGCAGCGTAGATGGCGGGGGCGGCTACACCTTC.

The V gene is TRBV6-6, the J gene TRBJ1-2, with no clear D. Trimming removed 9 bases at V and 8 bases at J, with 13 bases between. Germline values: CDR1 MNHNY, CDR2 SVGAGI (reference sequence). The CDR3 runs 11 residues. This CDR3 is CASSMGAGYTF. DNA of the CDR3: TGTGCCAGTAGCATGGGAGCGGGCTACACCTTC.